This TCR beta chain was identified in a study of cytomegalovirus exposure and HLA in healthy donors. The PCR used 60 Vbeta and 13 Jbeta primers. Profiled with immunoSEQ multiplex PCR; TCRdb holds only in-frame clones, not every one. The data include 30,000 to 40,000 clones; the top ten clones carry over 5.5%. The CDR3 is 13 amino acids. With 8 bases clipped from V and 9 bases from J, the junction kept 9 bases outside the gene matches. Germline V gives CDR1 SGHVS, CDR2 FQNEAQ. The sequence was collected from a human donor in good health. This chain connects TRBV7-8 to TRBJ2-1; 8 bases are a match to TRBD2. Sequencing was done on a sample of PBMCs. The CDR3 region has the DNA TGTGCCAGCCACGTCTACGGGGGGGGTGAGCAGTTCTTC. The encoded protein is CASHVYGGGEQFF.